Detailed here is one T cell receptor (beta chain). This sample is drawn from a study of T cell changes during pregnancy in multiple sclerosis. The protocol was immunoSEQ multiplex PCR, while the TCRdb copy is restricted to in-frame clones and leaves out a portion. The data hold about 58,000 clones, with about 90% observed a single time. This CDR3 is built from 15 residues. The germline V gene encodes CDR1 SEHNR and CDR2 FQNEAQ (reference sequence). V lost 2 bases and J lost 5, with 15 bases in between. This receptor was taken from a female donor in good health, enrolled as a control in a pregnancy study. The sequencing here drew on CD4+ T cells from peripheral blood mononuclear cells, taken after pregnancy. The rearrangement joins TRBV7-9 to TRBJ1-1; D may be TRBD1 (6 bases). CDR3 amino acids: CASSLPTGRGTEAFF. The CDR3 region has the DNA TGTGCCAGCAGCTTACCAACAGGGCGAGGGACTGAAGCTTTCTTT.